This entry lists 29 T cell receptor beta chains sequenced from one sample in a study of OX40 agonist ivuxolimab in advanced cancers. The library came from the immunoSEQ multiplex PCR assay. Not all clones reach the TCRdb copy of this immuneACCESS table, which keeps in-frame sequences only. Checked studies attribute under half of the gap to unresolved V genes and leave the rest unexplained. The sample records tens of thousands of clones, about four fifths of which are singletons. 1.8% of the sample goes to the ten largest clones. The sample consisted of CD4+ or CD8+ T cells sorted from blood, taken in a trial of the OX40 agonist ivuxolimab. The receptors were sampled from an adult with an advanced solid tumor such as melanoma, head and neck, liver or kidney cancer.

The CDR3 bases are TGTGCCTGGGGGGAGGGTTCACCCCTCCACTTT. Protein: CAWGEGSPLHF. The chain carries TRBV30 and TRBJ1-6; D not certain. Per the germline V gene, CDR1 is GTSNPN and CDR2 is SVGIG (reference sequence). This CDR3 has 11 amino acids. V was trimmed by 5 bases and J by 9 bases, leaving 8 bases between them.

In regard to this clone: A read error may account for a junction end that differs from germline. The V gene is TRBV30, the J gene TRBJ2-4; 7 nucleotides line up with TRBD1. The CDR3 extends over 12 amino acids. Germline CDR1 GTSNPN, CDR2 SVGIG (reference sequence). In DNA form, the CDR3 reads TGTGCCTGGAGCGCCGAACAGGGGAAGAAGGACTTC. Encoded protein: CAWSAEQGKKDF.

The chain is built from TRBV29-1 and TRBJ2-1; 11 bases are shared with TRBD2. V shed 8 bases, J shed 0 bases, and the junction held 12 bases outside the gene matches. This CDR3 has 17 amino acids. Germline assignment: CDR1 SQVTM and CDR2 ANQGSEA. In DNA, the CDR3 is TGCAGCTTCACTAGCGGGAGAGTCGCTAGCTCCTACAATGAGCAGTTCTTC. Protein product: CSFTSGRVASSYNEQFF.

In this sample, this clone turned up once. The chain has TRBV11-3 and TRBJ2-1; 10 positions agree with TRBD2. V shed 6 bases, J shed 7 bases, and the junction held 9 bases outside the gene matches. The germline CDR1 and CDR2 sequences are SGHNT and YENEEA. The CDR3 length is 15 residues. CDR3 residues: CASSIAGGTRNEQFF. CDR3 DNA sequence: TGTGCCAGCAGTATAGCGGGAGGAACGAGGAATGAGCAGTTCTTC.

The gene calls are TRBV6-1 and TRBJ2-7; unclear D gene. Germline-derived CDR1 and CDR2 are MNHNS and SASEGT. CDR3 size: 12 residues. V lost 7 bases, J lost 5 bases, and 12 bases lay in between. The CDR3 loop reads CASKSMEDEQYF. The CDR3 DNA reads as TGTGCCAGCAAGTCAATGGAAGACGAGCAGTACTTC.

By share, this clone counts as medium-sized. V is TRBV6-1 and J is TRBJ1-1, with D possibly matching TRBD1 (5 bases). The ends were cut back, 6 bases at V and 4 bases at J, with 12 bases in the middle. The CDR3 extends over 13 amino acids. CDR1 and CDR2 (germline): MNHNS, SASEGT. The CDR3 loop reads CASRSLTVTEAFF. CDR3 in DNA: TGTGCCAGCAGGTCCTTGACAGTCACTGAAGCTTTCTTT.

V gene TRBV7-9 combines with J gene TRBJ2-7; D call uncertain. The V gene's germline CDR1 is SEHNR and CDR2 FQNEAQ (reference sequence). This CDR3 has 14 residues. V was pared by 5 bases and J by 3 bases, with 14 bases between. CDR3: CASSPSFTGYEQYF. DNA of the CDR3: TGTGCCAGCAGCCCTTCGTTCACGGGCTACGAGCAGTACTTC.

This clone came up a few times. The chain combines TRBV5-1 with TRBJ2-2; 7 bases line up with TRBD2. Germline V gives CDR1 SGHRS, CDR2 YFSETQ. Trimming cost V 0 bases and J 5 bases; bases outside gene matches: 7. The CDR3 is 16 residues long. The DNA for the CDR3 is TGCGCCAGCAGCTTGGGCGGGGGAGTAGGAACCGGGGAGCTGTTTTTT. Encoded protein: CASSLGGGVGTGELFF.

The J gene is TRBJ1-6, the V gene TRBV7-8; D is undetermined. The CDR3 consists of 14 residues. V was cut by 1 base and J by 9 bases, with 10 bases left in between. In germline, CDR1 is SGHVS, CDR2 FQNEAQ. The CDR3: CASSLVSTGSPLHF. The CDR3 bases are TGTGCCAGCAGCTTAGTCTCTACTGGTTCACCCCTCCACTTT. Filled out from reference TRBV7-8 and TRBJ1-6, the complete variable domain reads GAGVSQSPRYKVAKRGQDVALRCDPISGHVSLFWYQQALGQGPEFLTYFQNEAQLDKSGLPSDRFFAERPEGSVSTLKIQRTQQEDSAVYLCASSLVSTGSPLHFGNGTRLTVT.

This chain uses TRBV27 with TRBJ2-5; 9 positions agree with TRBD2. The CDR3 spans 14 residues. Unmatched junction bases numbered 5, after V lost 6 bases and J lost 3 bases. Germline CDR1 MNHEY, CDR2 SMNVEV (reference sequence). The CDR3 region is CASRGLATKETQYF. Here the CDR3 DNA reads TGTGCCAGCAGGGGACTAGCCACAAAAGAGACCCAGTACTTC.

The chain combines TRBV5-4 with TRBJ2-2, with 9 bases fitting TRBD1. There are 16 residues in the CDR3. Trimming cost V 5 bases and J 2 bases; bases outside gene matches: 7. Germline loops: CDR1 SGHNT, CDR2 YYREEE (reference sequence). CDR3 DNA: TGTGCCAGCAGAGTGGTGGGACAGGGAAACACCGGGGAGCTGTTTTTT. Protein: CASRVVGQGNTGELFF.

The chain couples TRBV13 to TRBJ2-1; 11 nucleotides match TRBD2. Germline-derived CDR1 and CDR2 are PRHDT and FYEKMQ (reference sequence). This CDR3 region has 17 residues. J lost 4 bases, V lost 5 bases, and 10 bases had no gene match. The CDR3 here is CASSTNRLAGSYNEQFF. The CDR3 DNA reads as TGTGCCAGCAGCACCAACCGACTAGCGGGGAGTTACAATGAGCAGTTCTTC.

The chain employs TRBV5-1 and TRBJ1-1; 7 bases agree with TRBD1. The J segment lost 2 bases and the V segment lost 2 bases, leaving 6 bases of the junction unmatched. This CDR3 has 15 residues. Germline lookup yields CDR1 SGHRS and CDR2 YFSETQ. The CDR3 nucleotides are TGCGCCAGCAGCTTTTTACAGGGGAGAAACACTGAAGCTTTCTTT. This sequence encodes CASSFLQGRNTEAFF.

This clone was found a few times. The chain carries TRBV19 and TRBJ2-7; D possibly corresponds to TRBD1 (6 bases). V was clipped by 9 bases and J by 2 bases, with 20 bases between them. This CDR3 has 15 amino acids. The V gene's germline CDR1 is LNHDA and CDR2 SQIVND (reference sequence). The CDR3 here is CASRLHPDRTYEQYF. CDR3 nucleotides: TGTGCCAGCCGACTACACCCGGACAGAACCTACGAGCAGTACTTC.

The gene calls are TRBV28 and TRBJ1-4; no firm D call. Germline V CDR1 and CDR2: MDHEN, SYDVKM. The V end lost 6 bases, the J end lost 5 bases, and 13 bases lay between the germline ends. This CDR3 has 14 residues. CDR3 in DNA: TGTGCCAGCAGCGAAATCCTCAAGAATGAAAAACTGTTTTTT. Amino acids: CASSEILKNEKLFF.

The gene calls are TRBV19 and TRBJ1-4; D call uncertain. This CDR3 is built from 15 residues. Trimming removed 5 bases at V and 8 bases at J, with 18 bases between. Germline lookup yields CDR1 LNHDA and CDR2 SQIVND (reference sequence). CDR3 protein: CASSPPGRGGEKLFF. The CDR3 DNA follows: TGTGCCAGTAGTCCCCCCGGCAGAGGAGGAGAAAAACTGTTTTTT.

The V call is TRBV6-1, the J call TRBJ1-4; D unresolved. There are 15 residues in the CDR3. Deletions cut 1 base from V and 8 bases from J, with 14 bases between. Germline V gene data show CDR1 as MNHNS and CDR2 as SASEGT. DNA of the CDR3: TGTGCCAGCAGTGAAGAGCCTCAGTCGAGAGAAAAACTGTTTTTT. Amino acids: CASSEEPQSREKLFF.

The chain has TRBV20-1 and TRBJ2-3; D is unresolved. This CDR3 comprises 11 residues. CDR1 DFQATT and CDR2 SNEGSKA come from the germline V gene (reference sequence). V was clipped by 5 bases and J by 2 bases, with 5 bases between them. CDR3 DNA sequence: TGCAGTGCTGGGCACACAGATACGCAGTATTTT. Amino acids: CSAGHTDTQYF.

This chain links TRBV5-1 with TRBJ2-2, with D tentatively TRBD1 (5 bases). Germline-derived CDR1 and CDR2 are SGHRS and YFSETQ. Trimming removed 2 bases at V and 9 bases at J, with 17 bases between. The CDR3 runs 15 residues. This CDR3 reads CASSFRTGSGRELFF. The CDR3 nucleotides are TGCGCCAGCAGCTTCCGAACAGGCTCCGGCCGGGAGCTGTTTTTT.

With regard to this clone: Different DNA sequences within this sample yield the same CDR3. The chain has TRBV7-2 and TRBJ2-3; 7 positions agree with TRBD2. After removal of 4 bases from V and 6 bases from J, the junction contained 4 bases not matched to a gene. In germline, CDR1 is SGHTA, CDR2 FQGNSA. There are 13 residues in the CDR3. The CDR3 nucleotides are TGTGCCAGCAGCTACGGGGGAGGGGATACGCAGTATTTT. Translating gives CASSYGGGDTQYF.

This chain uses TRBV5-1 with TRBJ2-3; D possibly corresponds to TRBD1 (5 bases). CDR3 length equals 14 residues. Trimming removed 4 bases at V and 0 bases at J, with 9 bases between. The V gene's germline CDR1 is SGHRS and CDR2 YFSETQ. CDR3 residues: CASSDQGSTDTQYF. The DNA of the CDR3 is TGCGCCAGCAGCGATCAGGGTAGCACAGATACGCAGTATTTT. Full variable domain (remainder filled in from reference TRBV5-1 and TRBJ2-3): KAGVTQTPRYLIKTRGQQVTLSCSPISGHRSVSWYQQTPGQGLQFLFEYFSETQRNKGNFPGRFSGRQFSNSRSEMNVSTLELGDSALYLCASSDQGSTDTQYFGPGTRLTVL.

This clone has more than one count but fewer than ten. The rearrangement uses TRBV7-3 and TRBJ2-2; 12 bases line up with TRBD1. CDR1 and CDR2 from the germline V gene are SGHTA and FQGTGA. V dropped 5 bases and J dropped 5; count of bases not matched to a gene: 3. This CDR3 comprises 15 residues. The CDR3 loop reads CASSPGQGATGELFF. The CDR3 bases are TGTGCCAGCAGCCCGGGACAGGGGGCGACCGGGGAGCTGTTTTTT.

The chain is built from TRBV30 and TRBJ1-1; D remains ambiguous. Trimming cost V 1 base and J 3 bases, with 12 bases left between them. The germline gives CDR1 GTSNPN, CDR2 SVGIG (reference sequence). This CDR3 contains 14 residues. The CDR3 DNA follows: TGTGCCTGGAGTGGCTCCCGCGGGGACACTGAAGCTTTCTTT. As protein: CAWSGSRGDTEAFF.

The chain is built from TRBV19 and TRBJ1-6; D possibly corresponds to TRBD1 (5 bases). This CDR3 contains 14 residues. Germline V gene lookup returns CDR1 LNHDA and CDR2 SQIVND (reference sequence). V was shortened by 7 bases and J by 11 bases, with 18 bases between the two germline ends. CDR3 in DNA: TGTGCCAGTACGGAGGAGGGTTTAGGGGCACCCCTCCACTTT. It translates to CASTEEGLGAPLHF.

Of note for this clone: A read error may account for a junction end that differs from germline. The V and J genes are TRBV5-1 and TRBJ1-1; D is perhaps TRBD1 (5 bases). Germline assignment: CDR1 SGHRS and CDR2 YFSETQ. The CDR3 totals 14 residues. CDR3 sequence: CASRLATGNTEAFF. CDR3 nucleotides: TGCGCCAGCAGATTGGCCACAGGGAACACTGAAGCTTTCTTT.

The V call is TRBV9, the J call TRBJ1-2; 7 positions agree with TRBD1. J lost 0 bases, V lost 0 bases, and 2 bases had no gene match. CDR1 is SGDLS, CDR2 YYNGEE, per germline. The CDR3 length is 15 residues. The CDR3 protein is CASSVEGAANYGYTF. Written as DNA, the CDR3 is TGTGCCAGCAGCGTAGAGGGGGCGGCTAACTATGGCTACACCTTC.

This sequence joins TRBV7-8 and TRBJ2-7; no firm D call. The V and J ends lost 5 bases and 1 base respectively, with 9 bases between them. This CDR3 comprises 13 residues. CDR1 is SGHVS and CDR2 is FQNEAQ in the germline V gene. CDR3 in amino acids: CASSPKGSYEQYF. Here the CDR3 DNA reads TGTGCCAGCAGCCCTAAAGGGTCCTACGAGCAGTACTTC.

The sample holds a few counts of this clone. This sequence joins TRBV7-2 and TRBJ1-1; D is possibly TRBD1 (5 bases). The CDR3 sequence is 14 residues long. V lost 3 bases and J lost 4, with 12 bases in between. Germline CDR1 is SGHTA and CDR2 is FQGNSA. The CDR3: CASSLHGTGTEAFF. The CDR3 DNA is TGTGCCAGCAGCTTGCATGGGACGGGCACTGAAGCTTTCTTT.

The genes are TRBV14 and TRBJ2-3; 10 bases are a match to TRBD2. The CDR3 totals 16 residues. V lost 4 bases and J lost 0; bases outside the gene matches: 4. Germline V CDR1 and CDR2: SGHDN, FVKESK. CDR3 coding DNA: TGTGCCAGCAGCCCATGGACTAGCGGAAGCACAGATACGCAGTATTTT. Its translation is CASSPWTSGSTDTQYF.